The T cell receptor beta chain under discussion was sequenced for a study of blood T cell repertoires in COVID-19. Enrolled through a virtual design, the participants were between about 18 and 100 years of age and came from some 25 US areas. Participants were placed into cohorts based on the clinical history they reported. This CDR3 has 16 amino acids. From germline, CDR1 is SEHNR and CDR2 FQNEAQ (reference sequence). The trim removed 3 bases at V and 1 base at J, leaving 4 bases unmatched. As processed by the authors: Nucleated cell number was recorded as an estimate derived from reference gene primer amplification. Profiled with immunoSEQ multiplex PCR; TCRdb holds only in-frame clones, not every one. The D gene and trimming were derived from the DNA, and the V and J assignments and clone size from that table. The table lists roughly 180,000 clones, about 80% of them singletons.

The chain links TRBV7-9 to TRBJ2-2, with 8 bases matching TRBD2. The clonotype comes from a man aged 45-60 years who had recovered from COVID-19. Input material: PBMCs or T cells enriched from blood (not recorded which). CDR3 sequence: CASSFRAGVNTGELFF. The CDR3 DNA is TGTGCCAGCAGCTTCCGAGCGGGGGTGAACACCGGGGAGCTGTTTTTT.